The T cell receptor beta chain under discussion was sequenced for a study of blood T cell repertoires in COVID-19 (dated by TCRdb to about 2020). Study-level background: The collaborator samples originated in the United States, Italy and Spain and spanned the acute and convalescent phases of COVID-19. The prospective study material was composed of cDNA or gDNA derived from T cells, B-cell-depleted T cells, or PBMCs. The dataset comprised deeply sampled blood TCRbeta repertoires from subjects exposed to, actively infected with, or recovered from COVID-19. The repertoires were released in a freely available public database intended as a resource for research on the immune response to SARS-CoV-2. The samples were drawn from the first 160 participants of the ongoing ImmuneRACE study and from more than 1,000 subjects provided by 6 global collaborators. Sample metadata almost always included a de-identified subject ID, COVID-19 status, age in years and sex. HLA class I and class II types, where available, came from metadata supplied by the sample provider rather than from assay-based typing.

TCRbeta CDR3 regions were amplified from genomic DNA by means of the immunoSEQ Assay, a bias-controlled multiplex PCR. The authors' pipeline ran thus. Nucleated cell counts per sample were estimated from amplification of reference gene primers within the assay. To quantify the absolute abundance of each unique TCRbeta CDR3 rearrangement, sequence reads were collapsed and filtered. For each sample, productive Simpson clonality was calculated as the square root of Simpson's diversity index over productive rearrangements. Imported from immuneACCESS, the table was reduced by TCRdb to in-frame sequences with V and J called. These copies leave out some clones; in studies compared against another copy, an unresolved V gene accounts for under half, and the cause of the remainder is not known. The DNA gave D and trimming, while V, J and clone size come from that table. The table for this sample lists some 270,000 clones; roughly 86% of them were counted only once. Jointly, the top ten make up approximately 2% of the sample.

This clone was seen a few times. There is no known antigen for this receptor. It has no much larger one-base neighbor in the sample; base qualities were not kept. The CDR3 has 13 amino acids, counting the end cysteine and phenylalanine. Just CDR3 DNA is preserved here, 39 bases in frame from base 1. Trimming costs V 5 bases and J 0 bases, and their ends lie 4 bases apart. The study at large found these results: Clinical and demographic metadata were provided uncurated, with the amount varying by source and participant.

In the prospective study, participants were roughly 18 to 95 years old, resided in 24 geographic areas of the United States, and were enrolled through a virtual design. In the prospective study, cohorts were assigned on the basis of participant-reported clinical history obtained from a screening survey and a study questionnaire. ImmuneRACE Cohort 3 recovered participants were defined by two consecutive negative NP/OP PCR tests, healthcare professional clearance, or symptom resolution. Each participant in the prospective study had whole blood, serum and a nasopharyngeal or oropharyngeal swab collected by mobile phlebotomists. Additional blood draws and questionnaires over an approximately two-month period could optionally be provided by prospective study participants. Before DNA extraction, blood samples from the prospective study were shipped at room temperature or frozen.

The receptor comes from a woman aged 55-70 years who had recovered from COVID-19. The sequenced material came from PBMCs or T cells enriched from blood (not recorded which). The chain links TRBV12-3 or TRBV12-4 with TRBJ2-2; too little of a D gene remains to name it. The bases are TGTGCCAGCAGTCCGGCGAACACCGGGGAGCTGTTTTTT. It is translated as CASSPANTGELFF.